This T cell receptor beta chain was sequenced for a study of T cells in Graves' hyperthyroidism and ophthalmopathy. TCR beta CDR3 sequences were amplified from RNA transcripts. A first-round RT-PCR of the TCR CDR3 used the HTBI primer set. TCRdb reanalysed the multiplex PCR reads using MiXCR and keeps one entry per CDR3 protein. The table records approximately 400,000 distinct CDR3 sequences, approximately 15% of them present only once. The CDR3 spans 15 residues. Trimming removed 1 base from V and 4 bases from J, with 14 bases in between. The germline gives CDR1 SGDLS, CDR2 YYNGEE. This clonotype was counted ten times or more.

Material: blood. The chain carries TRBV9 and TRBJ2-5; no clear D. The clonotype was recovered from a woman between 55 and 75 years old with Graves' hyperthyroidism. CDR3 protein: CASSVRSGRGETQYF. The CDR3 bases are TGTGCCAGCAGCGTAAGGTCAGGCCGAGGAGAGACCCAGTACTTC.